The rows below give T cell receptor beta chains drawn from one sample of a study of blood T cell repertoires in COVID-19. Profiling relied on immunoSEQ multiplex PCR, and the TCRdb table lists in-frame clones only, not all of them. The sample yields about 170,000 clones, less than 90% seen once. The source material was peripheral blood. These receptors all come from a woman aged 70-85 years with COVID-19, enrolled during active disease. Both conserved end residues are part of each CDR3.

j_call v_call cdr3_length cdr3_aa
TRBJ1-2 TRBV6-1 18 CASSALLPGQAIHYGYTF
TRBJ2-5 TRBV3-1/TRBV3-2 13 CASSRSGGETQYF
TRBJ2-3 TRBV20-1 11 CSARSTDTQYF
TRBJ2-2 TRBV6-5 15 CASSYGRVGTGELFF
TRBJ1-1 TRBV29-1 12 CSVEGHRTEAFF
TRBJ1-1 TRBV19 13 CASSIRGLTEAFF
TRBJ1-1 TRBV5-4 13 CASSLDGYTEAFF
TRBJ2-3 TRBV12-3/TRBV12-4 11 CASSLLDTQYF
TRBJ2-7 TRBV6-5 14 CASSYRGTGYEQYF
TRBJ1-1 TRBV28 14 CASRHPTVNTEAFF